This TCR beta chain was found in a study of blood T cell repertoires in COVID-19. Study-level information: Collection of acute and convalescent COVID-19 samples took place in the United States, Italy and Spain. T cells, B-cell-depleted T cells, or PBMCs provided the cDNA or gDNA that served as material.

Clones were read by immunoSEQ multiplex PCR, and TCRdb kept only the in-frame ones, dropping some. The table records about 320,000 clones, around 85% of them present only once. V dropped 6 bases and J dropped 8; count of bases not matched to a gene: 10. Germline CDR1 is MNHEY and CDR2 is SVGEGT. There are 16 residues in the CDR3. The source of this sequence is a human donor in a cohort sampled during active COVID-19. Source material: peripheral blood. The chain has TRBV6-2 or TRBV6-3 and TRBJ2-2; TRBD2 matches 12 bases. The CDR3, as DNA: TGTGCCAGCAGCAGTCGGACTAGCGGGGATCGGGGGGAGCTGTTTTTT. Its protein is CASSSRTSGDRGELFF.